This entry describes one T cell receptor beta chain. The antigen is unknown. RNA in amounts of roughly 0.5 to 1 ug was reverse transcribed with random hexamers. Each CDR3 protein gets one entry after TCRdb re-called the immunoSEQ multiplex PCR reads with MiXCR. Here the sample spans some 300,000 distinct CDR3 sequences, 89% being singletons. This record comes from a study of CD8 T cells in Susac syndrome. Study conclusions and caveats: The study conceded that its TCR sequencing and HLA analysis involved relatively few individuals.

V trimming: 5 bases; J trimming: 8 bases; junction bases outside the gene matches: 6. The V gene's germline CDR1 is MNHNY and CDR2 SVGAGI (reference sequence). The CDR3 is 13 residues long. This receptor was obtained from a human donor with multiple sclerosis. The chain recombines TRBV6-6 with TRBJ1-1; 9 nucleotides line up with TRBD1. Source material: CD8+ T cells from PBMCs. For the CDR3, the DNA is TGTGCCAGCAGTCTTCCGGGACAGGGCGAAGCTTTCTTT. It codes for CASSLPGQGEAFF.